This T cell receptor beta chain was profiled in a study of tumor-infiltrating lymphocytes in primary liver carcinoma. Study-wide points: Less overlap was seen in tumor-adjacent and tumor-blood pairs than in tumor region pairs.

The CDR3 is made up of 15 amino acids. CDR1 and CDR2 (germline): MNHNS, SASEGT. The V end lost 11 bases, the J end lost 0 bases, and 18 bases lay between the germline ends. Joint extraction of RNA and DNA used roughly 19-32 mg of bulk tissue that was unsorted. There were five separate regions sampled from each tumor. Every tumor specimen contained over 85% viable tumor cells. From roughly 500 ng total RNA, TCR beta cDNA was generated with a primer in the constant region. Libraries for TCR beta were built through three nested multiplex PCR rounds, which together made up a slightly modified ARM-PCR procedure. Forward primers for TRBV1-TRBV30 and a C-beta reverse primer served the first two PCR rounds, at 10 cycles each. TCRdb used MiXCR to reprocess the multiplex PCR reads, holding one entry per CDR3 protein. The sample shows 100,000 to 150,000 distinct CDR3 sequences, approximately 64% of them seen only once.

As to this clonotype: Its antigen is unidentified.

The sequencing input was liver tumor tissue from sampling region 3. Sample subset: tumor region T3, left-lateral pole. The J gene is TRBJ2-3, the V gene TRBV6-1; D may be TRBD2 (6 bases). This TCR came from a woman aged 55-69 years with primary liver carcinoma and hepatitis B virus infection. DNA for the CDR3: TGTGCCGACAAAACCCAGCGGGCTAGCACAGATACGCAGTATTTT. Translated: CADKTQRASTDTQYF.